Listed below are T cell receptor beta chains from one sample, sequenced in a study of patients and donors after allogeneic stem cell transplantation. TCRdb fed the RT-PCR reads into MiXCR, producing one record per CDR3 protein. The data show 70,000 to 85,000 distinct CDR3 sequences, approximately 25% seen once. Sequencing was carried out using blood, either unsorted or a sorted T cell fraction (not recorded which). Every receptor here comes from a human donor who was either an allogeneic HSCT recipient or a stem cell or donor lymphocyte infusion donor (not recorded which). It is not recorded whose cells these are; they may come from a transplant donor. Both conserved end residues are part of each CDR3. A D gene is named only where the DNA matches it firmly. Only some rows state a clone size, as once, few, many or a class for expanded clones.

- | TRBJ2-1 | TRBD2 | TRBV7-2 | TGTGCCAGCAGCTTAGGTCCTAGCGGGCCCGATTACAATGAGCAGTTCTTC | CASSLGPSGPDYNEQFF
- | TRBJ2-3 | TRBD2 | TRBV7-6 | TGTGCCAGCAGCGAACTAGCGGGAGGGTTCACAGATACGCAGTATTTT | CASSELAGGFTDTQYF
few | TRBJ1-1 | - | TRBV6-5 | TGTGCCAGCAGTTACTCGGCAGGGGTGAACACTGAAGCTTTCTTT | CASSYSAGVNTEAFF
few | TRBJ1-2 | - | TRBV20-1 | TGCAGTGCTGGCGGCTGGAGGTCGCACTATGGCTACACCTTC | CSAGGWRSHYGYTF
- | TRBJ1-4 | TRBD1 | TRBV5-1 | TGCGCCAGCAGCTTGGTCGGTAGAACAGGGGCCGATGAAAAACTGTTTTTT | CASSLVGRTGADEKLFF
- | TRBJ2-1 | - | TRBV29-1 | TGCAGCGTTCGGGACTTTAGCTCCTACAATGAGCAGTTCTTC | CSVRDFSSYNEQFF
- | TRBJ2-7 | - | TRBV29-1 | TGCAGCGTTGATTCAGGTTCCTACGAGCAGTACTTC | CSVDSGSYEQYF
- | TRBJ2-7 | TRBD1 | TRBV5-1 | TGCGCCAGCAGCTTGGGACAGGGCGCTTCGGGGCAGTACTTC | CASSLGQGASGQYF
- | TRBJ1-2 | - | TRBV15 | TGTGCCACCAGCAGAGATGGATGGAATGGCTACACCTTC | CATSRDGWNGYTF
many | TRBJ2-5 | - | TRBV5-8 | TGTGCCAGCAACCTGCCCAATTTAGGCCAAGAGACCCAGTACTTC | CASNLPNLGQETQYF
- | TRBJ2-5 | - | TRBV7-2 | TGTGCCAGCAGCTTTAGGGGGGAGACCCAGTACTTC | CASSFRGETQYF
- | TRBJ2-3 | - | TRBV10-3 | TGTGCCATCAGTGACTGGGGCGGATCGGACACAGATACGCAGTATTTT | CAISDWGGSDTDTQYF
- | TRBJ2-3 | TRBD2 | TRBV12-3/TRBV12-4 | TGTGCCAGCATAAGAAGACTAGCGGGATCAGATACGCAGTATTTT | CASIRRLAGSDTQYF